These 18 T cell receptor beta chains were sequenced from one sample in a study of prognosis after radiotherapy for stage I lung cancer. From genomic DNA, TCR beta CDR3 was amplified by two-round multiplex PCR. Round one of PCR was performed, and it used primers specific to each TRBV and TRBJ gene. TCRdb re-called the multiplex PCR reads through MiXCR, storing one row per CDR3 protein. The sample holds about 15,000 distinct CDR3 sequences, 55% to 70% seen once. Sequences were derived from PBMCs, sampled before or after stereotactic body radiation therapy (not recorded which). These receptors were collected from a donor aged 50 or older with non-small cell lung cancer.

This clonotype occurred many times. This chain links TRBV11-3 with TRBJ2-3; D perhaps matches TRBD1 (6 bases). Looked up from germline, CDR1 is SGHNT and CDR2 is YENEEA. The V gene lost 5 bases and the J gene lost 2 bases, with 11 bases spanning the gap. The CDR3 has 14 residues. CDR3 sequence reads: CASSLWGPTDTQYF. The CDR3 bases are TGTGCCAGCAGCCTCTGGGGGCCCACAGATACGCAGTATTTT.

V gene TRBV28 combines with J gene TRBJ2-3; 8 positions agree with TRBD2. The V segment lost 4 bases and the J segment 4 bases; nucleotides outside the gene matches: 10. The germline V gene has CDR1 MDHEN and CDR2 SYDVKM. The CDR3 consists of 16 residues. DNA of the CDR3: TGTGCCAGCAGTTCGATTAGCGGGGTTGGAGCAGATACGCAGTATTTT. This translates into CASSSISGVGADTQYF.

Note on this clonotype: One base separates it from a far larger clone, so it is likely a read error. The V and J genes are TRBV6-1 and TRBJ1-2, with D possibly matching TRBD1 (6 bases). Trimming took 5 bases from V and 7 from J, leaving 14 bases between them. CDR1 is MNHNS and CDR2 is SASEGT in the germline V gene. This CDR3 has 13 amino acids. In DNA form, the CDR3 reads TGTGCCAGCAGTACAGGGACGGCCGGTGGCTACACCTTC. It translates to CASSTGTAGGYTF.

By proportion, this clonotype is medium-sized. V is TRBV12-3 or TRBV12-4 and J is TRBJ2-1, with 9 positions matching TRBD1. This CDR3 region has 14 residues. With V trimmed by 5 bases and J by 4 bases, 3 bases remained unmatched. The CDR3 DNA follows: TGTGCCAGCAGTAGACAGGGGGAGTACAATGAGCAGTTCTTC. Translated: CASSRQGEYNEQFF.

This CDR3 reads CSANPNNGYTF. The CDR3 coding sequence is TGCAGTGCCAACCCCAACAATGGCTACACCTTC. The chain has TRBV20-1 and TRBJ1-2; D gene uncertain. V lost 6 bases and J lost 6, with 11 bases in between. Germline loops: CDR1 DFQATT, CDR2 SNEGSKA (reference sequence). The CDR3 has 11 amino acids.

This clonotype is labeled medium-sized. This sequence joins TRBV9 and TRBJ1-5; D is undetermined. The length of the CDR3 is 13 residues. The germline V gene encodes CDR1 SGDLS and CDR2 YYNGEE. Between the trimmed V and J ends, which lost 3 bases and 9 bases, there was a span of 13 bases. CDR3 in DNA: TGTGCCAGCAGCGGACCGGGCAACCGGCCCCAGCATTTT. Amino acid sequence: CASSGPGNRPQHF.

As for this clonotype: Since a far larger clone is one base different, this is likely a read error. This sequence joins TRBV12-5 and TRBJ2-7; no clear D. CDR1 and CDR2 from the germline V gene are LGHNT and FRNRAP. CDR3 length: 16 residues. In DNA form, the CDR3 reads TGTGTCAGCAGTAATAAGGCGAAGCAGTTAGCCTACGAGCAGTACTTC. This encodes CVSSNKAKQLAYEQYF.

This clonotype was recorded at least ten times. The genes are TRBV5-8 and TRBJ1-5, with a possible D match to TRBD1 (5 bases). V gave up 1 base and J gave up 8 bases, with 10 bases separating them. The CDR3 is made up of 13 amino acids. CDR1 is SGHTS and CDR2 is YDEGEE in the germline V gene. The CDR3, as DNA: TGTGCCAGCAGCTTGATTAGAGGGGAGCCCCAGCATTTT. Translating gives CASSLIRGEPQHF.

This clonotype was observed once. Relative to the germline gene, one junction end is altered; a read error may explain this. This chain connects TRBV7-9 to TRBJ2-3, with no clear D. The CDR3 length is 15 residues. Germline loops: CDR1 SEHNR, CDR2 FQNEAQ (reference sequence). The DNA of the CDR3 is TGTGCCAGCAGCGTAGGGTGGGGATGCACATATACGCAGTATTTT. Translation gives CASSVGWGCTYTQYF. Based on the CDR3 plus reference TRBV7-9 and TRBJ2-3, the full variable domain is DTGVSQNPRHKITKRGQNVTFRCDPISEHNRLYWYRQTLGQGPEFLTYFQNEAQLEKSRLLSDRFSAERPKGSFSTLEIQRTEQGDSAMYLCASSVGWGCTYTQYFGPGTRLTVL.

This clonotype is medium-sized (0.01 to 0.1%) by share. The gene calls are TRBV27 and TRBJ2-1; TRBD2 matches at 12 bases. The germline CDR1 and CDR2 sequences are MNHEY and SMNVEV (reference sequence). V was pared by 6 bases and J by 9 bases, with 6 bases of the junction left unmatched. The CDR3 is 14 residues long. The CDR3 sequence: CASRGLAGGGEQFF. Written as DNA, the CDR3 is TGTGCCAGCAGGGGTCTAGCGGGAGGGGGTGAGCAGTTCTTC.

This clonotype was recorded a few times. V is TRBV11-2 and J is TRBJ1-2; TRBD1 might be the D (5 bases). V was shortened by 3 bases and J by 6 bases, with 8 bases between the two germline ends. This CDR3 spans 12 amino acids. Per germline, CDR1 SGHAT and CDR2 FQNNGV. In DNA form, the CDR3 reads TGTGCCAGCAGCTTGACAGCACATGGCTACACCTTC. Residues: CASSLTAHGYTF.

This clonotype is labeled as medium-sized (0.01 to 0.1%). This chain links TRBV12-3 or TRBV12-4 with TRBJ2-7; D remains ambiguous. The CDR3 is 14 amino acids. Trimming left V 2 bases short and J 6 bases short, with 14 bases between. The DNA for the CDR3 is TGTGCCAGCAGTTTATCCTCGATTCTGAGCGAGCAGTACTTC. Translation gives CASSLSSILSEQYF.

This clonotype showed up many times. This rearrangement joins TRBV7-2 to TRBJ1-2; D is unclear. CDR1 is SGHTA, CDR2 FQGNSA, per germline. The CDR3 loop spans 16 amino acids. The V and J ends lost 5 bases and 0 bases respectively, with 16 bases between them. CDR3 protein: CASSLRGGRANYGYTF. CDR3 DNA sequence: TGTGCCAGCAGCCTCCGAGGAGGCCGAGCTAACTATGGCTACACCTTC.

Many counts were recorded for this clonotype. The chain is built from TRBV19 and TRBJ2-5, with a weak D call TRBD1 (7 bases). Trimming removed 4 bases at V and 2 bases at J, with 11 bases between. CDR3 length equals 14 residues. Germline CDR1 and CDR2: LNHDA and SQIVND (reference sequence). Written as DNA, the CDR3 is TGTGCCAGTAGTAGACAGGGAGGTCAAGAGACCCAGTACTTC. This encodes CASSRQGGQETQYF.

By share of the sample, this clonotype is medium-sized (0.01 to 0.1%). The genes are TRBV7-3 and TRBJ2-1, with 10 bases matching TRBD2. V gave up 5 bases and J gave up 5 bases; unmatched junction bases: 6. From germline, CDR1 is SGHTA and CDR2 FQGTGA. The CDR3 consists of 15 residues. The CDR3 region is CASSPQLAGDNEQFF. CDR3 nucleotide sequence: TGTGCCAGCAGCCCTCAGCTAGCGGGAGACAATGAGCAGTTCTTC.

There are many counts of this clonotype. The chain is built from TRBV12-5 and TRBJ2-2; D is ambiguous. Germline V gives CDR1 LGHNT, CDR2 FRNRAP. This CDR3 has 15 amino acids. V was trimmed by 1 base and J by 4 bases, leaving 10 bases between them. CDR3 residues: CASGLEGISTGELFF. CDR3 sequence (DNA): TGTGCTAGTGGTTTGGAGGGAATCTCCACCGGGGAGCTGTTTTTT. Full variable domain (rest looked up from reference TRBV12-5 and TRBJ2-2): DARVTQTPRHKVTEMGQEVTMRCQPILGHNTVFWYRQTMMQGLELLAYFRNRAPLDDSGMPKDRFSAEMPDATLATLKIQPSEPRDSAVYFCASGLEGISTGELFFGEGSRLTVL.

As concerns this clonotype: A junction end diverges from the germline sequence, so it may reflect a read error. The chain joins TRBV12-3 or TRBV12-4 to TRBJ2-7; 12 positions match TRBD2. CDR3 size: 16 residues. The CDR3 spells CVSSQTSGSAGGEQYF. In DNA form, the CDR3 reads TGTGTCAGCAGCCAGACTAGCGGGAGTGCTGGGGGCGAGCAGTACTTC.

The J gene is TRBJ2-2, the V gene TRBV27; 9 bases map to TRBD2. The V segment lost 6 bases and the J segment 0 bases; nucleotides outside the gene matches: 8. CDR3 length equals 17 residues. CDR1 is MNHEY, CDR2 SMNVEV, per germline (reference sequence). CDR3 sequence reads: CASSLSSGTANTGELFF. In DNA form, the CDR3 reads TGTGCCAGCAGCCTTTCTAGCGGGACCGCGAACACCGGGGAGCTGTTTTTT.